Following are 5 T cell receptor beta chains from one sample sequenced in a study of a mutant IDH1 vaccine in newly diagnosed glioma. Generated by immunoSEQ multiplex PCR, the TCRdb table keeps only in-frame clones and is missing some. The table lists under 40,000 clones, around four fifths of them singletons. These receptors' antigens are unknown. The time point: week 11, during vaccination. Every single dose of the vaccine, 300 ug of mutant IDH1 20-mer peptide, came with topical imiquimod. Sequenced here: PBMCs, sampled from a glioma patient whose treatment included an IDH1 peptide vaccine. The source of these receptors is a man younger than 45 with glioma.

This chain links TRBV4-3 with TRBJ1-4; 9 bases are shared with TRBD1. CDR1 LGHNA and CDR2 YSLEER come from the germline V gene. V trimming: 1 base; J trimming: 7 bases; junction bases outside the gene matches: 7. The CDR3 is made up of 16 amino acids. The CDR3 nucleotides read TGCGCCAGCAGCCAAGTATGGGACAGGGAAGGTGAAAAACTGTTTTTT. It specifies CASSQVWDREGEKLFF.

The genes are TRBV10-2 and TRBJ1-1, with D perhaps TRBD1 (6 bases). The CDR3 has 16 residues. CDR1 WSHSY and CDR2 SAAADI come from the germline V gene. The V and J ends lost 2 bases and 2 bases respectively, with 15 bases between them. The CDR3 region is CASSEPSRTANTEAFF. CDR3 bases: TGCGCCAGCAGTGAGCCAAGCCGGACAGCCAACACTGAAGCTTTCTTT.

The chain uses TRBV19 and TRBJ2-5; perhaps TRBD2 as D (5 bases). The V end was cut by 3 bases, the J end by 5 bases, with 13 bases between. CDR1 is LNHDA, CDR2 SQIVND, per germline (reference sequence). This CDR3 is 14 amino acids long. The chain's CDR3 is CASSIWSRGETQYF. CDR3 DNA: TGTGCCAGTAGTATTTGGTCACGCGGGGAGACCCAGTACTTC.

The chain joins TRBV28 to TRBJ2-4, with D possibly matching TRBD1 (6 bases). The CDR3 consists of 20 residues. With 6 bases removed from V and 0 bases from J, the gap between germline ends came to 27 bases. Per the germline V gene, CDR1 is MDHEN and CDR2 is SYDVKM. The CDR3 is CASSNLWDNLKGQAKNIQYF. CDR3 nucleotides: TGTGCCAGCAGCAACTTATGGGACAATTTAAAGGGACAAGCCAAAAACATTCAGTACTTC.

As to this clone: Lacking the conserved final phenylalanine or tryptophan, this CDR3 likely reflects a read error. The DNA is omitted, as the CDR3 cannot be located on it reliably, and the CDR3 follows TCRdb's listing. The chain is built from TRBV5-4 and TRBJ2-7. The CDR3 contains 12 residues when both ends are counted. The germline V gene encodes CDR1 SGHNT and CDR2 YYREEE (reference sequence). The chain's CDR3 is CASSGDGVQEGY.